Reported below is one T cell receptor beta chain. This entry comes from a study of T cell responses to AZD1222 COVID-19 vaccine. Looked up from germline, CDR1 is SGHRS and CDR2 is YFSETQ. CDR3 length: 16 residues. V shed 2 bases and J 4 bases; nucleotides not matched to a gene: 7. Sequencing used immunoSEQ multiplex PCR; TCRdb keeps in-frame clones, though not all of them. The data contain 160,000 or so clones, approximately 87% of them singletons. The chain recombines TRBV5-1 with TRBJ2-1, with 9 positions matching TRBD2. The sample here was peripheral blood, taken 28 days after the second AZD1222 dose. The source is an adult who received the AZD1222 COVID-19 vaccine. The CDR3 nucleotides read TGCGCCAGCAGCTTTTCCGGACTAGCGACTTACAATGAGCAGTTCTTC. Its translation: CASSFSGLATYNEQFF.